This T cell receptor beta chain was identified in a study of blood T cell repertoires in COVID-19. Study-wide background: Acute and convalescent COVID-19 samples came from the United States, Italy and Spain. T cells, B-cell-depleted T cells, or PBMCs supplied cDNA or gDNA.

Germline CDR1 reads SNHLY; CDR2 reads FYNNEI. This CDR3 region has 16 residues. V was pared by 6 bases and J by 9 bases, with 24 bases between. Authors' data handling: Amplification from reference gene primers served as the basis for estimated nucleated cell counts. Profiling relied on immunoSEQ multiplex PCR, and the TCRdb table lists in-frame clones only, not all of them. The V and J calls and clone size come from that table; D and trimming were worked out from the DNA. The sample lists about 210,000 clones, 88% occurring once. This chain links TRBV2 with TRBJ2-1; possible D gene TRBD2, 6 bases. Material for sequencing was peripheral blood. The clonotype comes from a man aged 35 to 55 with acute or convalescent COVID-19. The CDR3 loop is CASSPSYGGSSVEQFF. In DNA form, the CDR3 reads TGTGCCAGCAGCCCTTCCTATGGCGGGTCTAGCGTTGAGCAGTTCTTC.